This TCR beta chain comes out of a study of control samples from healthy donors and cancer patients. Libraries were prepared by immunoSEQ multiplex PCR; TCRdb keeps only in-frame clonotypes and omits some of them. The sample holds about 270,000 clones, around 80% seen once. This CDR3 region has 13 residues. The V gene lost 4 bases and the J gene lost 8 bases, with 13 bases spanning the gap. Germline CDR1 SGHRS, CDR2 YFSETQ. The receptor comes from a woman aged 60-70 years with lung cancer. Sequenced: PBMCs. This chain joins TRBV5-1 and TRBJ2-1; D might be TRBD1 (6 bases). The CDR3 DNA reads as TGCGCCAGCAGCACGAGCACAGGGTATGAGCAGTTCTTC. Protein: CASSTSTGYEQFF.